The T cell receptor beta chain described here comes from a study of blood T cell repertoires in COVID-19. Study in general: The samples span acute and convalescent COVID-19 from the United States, Italy and Spain. T cells, B-cell-depleted T cells, or PBMCs provided the cDNA or gDNA that served as material.

V was shortened by 7 bases and J by 1 base, with 8 bases between the two germline ends. Germline CDR1 reads LNHDA; CDR2 reads SQIVND (reference sequence). CDR3 length: 13 amino acids. Per the authors' pipeline: Amplification of reference gene primers provided the estimated nucleated cell counts. Libraries were prepared by immunoSEQ multiplex PCR; TCRdb keeps only in-frame clonotypes and omits some of them. V and J calls and clone size are those listed in that table; D and trimming were worked out from the DNA. The table shows fewer than 250,000 clones, with 82% occurring only once. The clonotype originates from a woman aged 65 to 85 with acute or convalescent COVID-19. The chain couples TRBV19 to TRBJ1-5; D not resolved. The specimen sequenced was peripheral blood. The CDR3 nucleotides read TGTGCCAGTAACGAGGGAAGCAATCAGCCCCAGCATTTT. Amino acids: CASNEGSNQPQHF.